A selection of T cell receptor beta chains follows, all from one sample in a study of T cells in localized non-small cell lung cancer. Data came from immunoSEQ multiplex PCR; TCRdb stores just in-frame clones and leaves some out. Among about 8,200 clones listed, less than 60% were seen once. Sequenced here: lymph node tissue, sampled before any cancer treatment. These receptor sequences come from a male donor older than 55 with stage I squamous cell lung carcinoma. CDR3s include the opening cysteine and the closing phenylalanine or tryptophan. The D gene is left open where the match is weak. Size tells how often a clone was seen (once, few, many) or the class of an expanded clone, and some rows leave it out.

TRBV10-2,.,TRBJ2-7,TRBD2,TGCGCCAGCAGTGAGTCGAGCGGGAGAAGGTACGAGCAGTACTTC,CASSESSGRRYEQYF
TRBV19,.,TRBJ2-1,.,TGTGCCAGTAGTATAGATGTGGCTAGCGAACATAAAGGGAGTGAGCAGTTCTTC,CASSIDVASEHKGSEQFF
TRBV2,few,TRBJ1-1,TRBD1,TGTGCCAGCGAGGGGGCAGTTTCCTCTCTGAACACTGAAGCTTTCTTT,CASEGAVSSLNTEAFF
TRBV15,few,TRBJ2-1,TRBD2,TGTGCCACCAGCAGAGAAGGGCTAGCGGACAATGAACAGTTCTTC,CATSREGLADNEQFF
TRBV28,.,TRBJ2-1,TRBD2,TGTGCCAGCAGTTCCCTAAATATAGCGGGAGGCCGCGATGAGCAGTTCTTC,CASSSLNIAGGRDEQFF
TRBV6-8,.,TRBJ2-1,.,TGTGCCAGCAGTAAAACCTCGGGGGTGTACAATGAGCAGTTCTTC,CASSKTSGVYNEQFF
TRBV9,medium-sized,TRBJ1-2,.,TGTGCCAGCAGCCCCCATGCGGAAGGGAGTGGCTACACCTTC,CASSPHAEGSGYTF
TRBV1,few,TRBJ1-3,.,TGCGCCAGCAGCCAAGAAGTCCCCGGAAACACCATATATTTT,CASSQEVPGNTIYF
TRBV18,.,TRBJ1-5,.,TGTGCCAGCTCACTAGGACAGACTCGGCCCCAGCATTTT,CASSLGQTRPQHF
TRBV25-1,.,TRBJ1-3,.,TGTGCCAGCAGTGAACCGGGCAGGCATGGAAACACCATATATTTT,CASSEPGRHGNTIYF
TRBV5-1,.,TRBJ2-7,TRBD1,TGCGCCAGCAGCGTCGGACAGGGAGGTTACGGGCAGTACTTC,CASSVGQGGYGQYF
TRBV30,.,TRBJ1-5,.,TGTGCCTGGAGTACCCGGGCGAGTAGCAATCAGCCCCAGCATTTT,CAWSTRASSNQPQHF
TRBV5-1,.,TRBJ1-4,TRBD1,TGCGCCAGCAGCGCCGGGGGACAGGTGACTGAAAAACTGTTTTTT,CASSAGGQVTEKLFF
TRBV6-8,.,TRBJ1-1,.,TGTGCCAGCAGTTTAATTCGGGGGGCTGAAGCTTTCTTT,CASSLIRGAEAFF
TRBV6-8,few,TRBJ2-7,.,TGTGCCAGCAGTTACTCGAAGAGTAGCGTGTTTCCCTCCGAGCAGTACTTC,CASSYSKSSVFPSEQYF
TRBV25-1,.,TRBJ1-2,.,TGTGCCAGCAGTGAAGAGGGACGTATTAATGGCTACACCTTC,CASSEEGRINGYTF
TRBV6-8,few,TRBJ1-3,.,TGTGCCAGCAGTTACTCGGGCGGAGGAAACACCATATATTTT,CASSYSGGGNTIYF
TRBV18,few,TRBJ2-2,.,TGTGCCAGCTCACCGGGAGGAATCGGGGAGTTGTTTTTT,CASSPGGIGELFF
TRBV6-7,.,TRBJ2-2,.,TGTGCCAGCAGTTACTGGCCTAGCGCTTACACCGGGGAGCTGTTTTTT,CASSYWPSAYTGELFF
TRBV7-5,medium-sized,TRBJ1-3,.,TGTGCCAGCGCTGTGACAGCTGATGGAAACACCATATATTTT,CASAVTADGNTIYF
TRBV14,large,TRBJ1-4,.,TGTGCCAGCAGCCAAGCGCGGGGGTTTGAAAAACTGTTTTTT,CASSQARGFEKLFF
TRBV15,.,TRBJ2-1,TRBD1,TGTGCCACCAGCAGAGTCAGGGGGCCGGACAATGAGCAGTTCTTC,CATSRVRGPDNEQFF
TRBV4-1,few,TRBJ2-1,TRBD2,TGCGCCAGCAGCCTCGGACTAGCGGGAGGGCCATCGGGGGAGCAGTTCTTC,CASSLGLAGGPSGEQFF
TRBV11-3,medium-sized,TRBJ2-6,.,TGTGCCAGCAGCCCACGACCCCCGAGCTCTGGGGCCAACGTCCTGACTTTC,CASSPRPPSSGANVLTF
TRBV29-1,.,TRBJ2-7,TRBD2,TGCAGCGTTGGGGGGGCCGGGACTAGCGGGAGGGCCTACGAGCAGTACTTC,CSVGGAGTSGRAYEQYF
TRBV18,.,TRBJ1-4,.,TGTGCCAGCTCACCACAGGCAGGTCGCGAAAAACTGTTTTTT,CASSPQAGREKLFF
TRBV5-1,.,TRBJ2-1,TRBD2,TGCGCCAGCAGCTTATTTAGCGGGAGGGGCTATGAGCAGTTCTTC,CASSLFSGRGYEQFF